This TCR beta chain was obtained from a study of Ad26.COV2.S vaccination and SARS-CoV-2 variants (dated by TCRdb to the early 2020s). Study-wide context: Vaccine-arm donors came from COV1001, a multicentre, randomized, double-blind, placebo-controlled phase I-IIa trial of Ad26.COV2.S in healthy adults. Ad26.COV2.S was given intramuscularly at 5x10^10 or 1x10^11 viral particles, as a single shot or as two shots 56 days apart. The specificity and breadth of SARS-CoV-2-reactive T cell receptors after Ad26.COV2.S vaccination were assessed by TCRbeta repertoire sequencing. The TCR-sequenced set comprised around 30 samples: approximately 19 Ad26.COV2.S vaccine recipients, 5 placebo recipients and 8 SARS-CoV-2 convalescent individuals. Trial participants were randomized into five groups of five: low-dose or high-dose Ad26.COV2.S given once or twice, or placebo on both occasions. Throughout the experiments and outcome assessment, investigators stayed blinded to trial group allocation.

From the cysteine through the phenylalanine, the CDR3 covers 11 amino acids. The DNA shown is the 33-base CDR3, in frame from base 1. Reading the germline V gene gives CDR1 ENHRY and CDR2 SYGVKD. About this clone: This clone's antigen is unknown. No qualities accompany the bases; no much larger clone lies one base away.

Overall study outcomes, separate from this receptor: Non-spike TCR breadth was comparable between vaccine and placebo recipients, consistent with the vaccine containing only spike. The study was not powered to compare responses between vaccine doses or regimens. The authors noted that total T cell responses may have been underestimated by the TCR breadth and depth analyses. After vaccination, spike-specific CD8+ and CD4+ T cell responses were reported to show substantial breadth. Ad26.COV2.S recipients had higher spike-specific TCR breadth than placebo recipients (P = 0.0014).

The immunoSEQ Assay was used to sequence TCRbeta CDR3 regions. After extraction, genomic DNA underwent amplification by bias-controlled multiplex PCR, followed by high-throughput sequencing. Under the source paper's analysis protocol: To quantify the absolute abundance of every unique TCRbeta CDR3 region, sequences were collapsed and filtered. Usable DNA was measured by amplifying reference genes present in all nucleated cells, and TCRbeta template counts were normalized to that usable DNA to estimate T cell fraction. Repertoire TCRs were annotated as SARS-CoV-2-specific when V gene, CDR3 amino acid sequence and J gene were exactly matched to a known reactive TCR set. MIRA supplied the reference SARS-CoV-2 TCR set, which was filtered for enrichment in COVID-19-positive ImmuneCODE repertoires so that public or cross-reactive TCRs were removed. Using the MIRA antigens, annotated TCRs were further analysed by specific ORF or by position within an ORF. Breadth was defined as annotated unique rearrangements over total unique productive rearrangements; depth was the summed frequency of those rearrangements. Group comparisons of TCR breadth used two-sided Wilcoxon rank-sum tests. TCRdb's version of the immuneACCESS table is confined to in-frame rearrangements and falls short of the full clone set. An unresolved V gene accounts for under half of the shortfall where checked; the remainder is of unknown origin. V and J calls and clone size are those listed in that table; D and trimming were worked out from the DNA. The table for this sample lists 350,000 to 450,000 clones; roughly 90% of them were counted only once. In total, the top ten clones hold around 2% of the sample.

The sample's treatment or condition label, in plain terms: 15 to 20 received Ad26.COV2.S at low or high dose, single or two shots; several received placebo; per-sample allocation not given. Repertoires of vaccine and placebo recipients were sequenced from samples collected on day 63 after the first injection. Between 29 July and 7 August 2020, Cohort 1b enrolled about two dozen adults aged 18-55 years at one site in Boston, USA. Ad26.COV2.S was a replication-incompetent adenovirus type 26 vector expressing a prefusion-stabilized SARS-CoV-2 spike protein from the original Wuhan strain. This sequence was found in a person between 18 and 65 years old who received the Ad26.COV2.S COVID-19 vaccine or a placebo. The material sequenced was peripheral blood, taken in a trial of Ad26.COV2.S vaccine versus placebo. The rearrangement joined TRBV10-3 to TRBJ2-5, with no confidently assigned D gene. CDR3 protein: CATAMVETQYF. The DNA is TGTGCAACGGCCATGGTAGAGACCCAGTACTTC.